This T cell receptor (beta chain) was recorded in a study of blood T cell repertoires in COVID-19. As for the study in general: Samples taken during acute and convalescent COVID-19 were collected in the United States, Italy and Spain. In each case, the material was cDNA or gDNA derived from T cells, B-cell-depleted T cells, or PBMCs.

The table lists this clone with a count of one. Per the authors' pipeline: Amplification with reference gene primers provided the estimates of nucleated cell counts. Measured with immunoSEQ multiplex PCR; TCRdb has only the in-frame clones, and not every one. V, J and clone size are those of that table, while D and trimming were read from the DNA. The data contain about 58,000 clones, approximately 89% of them singletons. Trimming cost V 5 bases and J 2 bases, with 12 bases left between them. CDR1 GTSNPN and CDR2 SVGIG come from the germline V gene (reference sequence). The CDR3 has 13 amino acids. The sequenced sample consisted of peripheral blood. This sequence was found in a human donor in a cohort sampled during active COVID-19. The gene calls are TRBV30 and TRBJ1-1; D unclear. In DNA form, the CDR3 reads TGTGCCTGGGACCAGACACAAAACACTGAAGCTTTCTTT. Its protein product is CAWDQTQNTEAFF.